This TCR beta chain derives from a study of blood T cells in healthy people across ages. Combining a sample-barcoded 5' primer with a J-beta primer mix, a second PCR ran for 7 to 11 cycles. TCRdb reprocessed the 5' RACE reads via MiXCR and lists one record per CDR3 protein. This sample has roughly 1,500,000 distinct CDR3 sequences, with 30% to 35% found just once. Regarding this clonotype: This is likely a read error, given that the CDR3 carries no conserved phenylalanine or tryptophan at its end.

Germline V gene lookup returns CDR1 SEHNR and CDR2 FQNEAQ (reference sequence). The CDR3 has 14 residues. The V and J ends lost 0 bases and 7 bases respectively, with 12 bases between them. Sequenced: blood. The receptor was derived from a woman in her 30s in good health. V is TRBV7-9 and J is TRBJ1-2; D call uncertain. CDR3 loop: CASSLAVAEGGYTI. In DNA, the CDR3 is TGTGCCAGCAGCTTAGCAGTGGCAGAAGGTGGCTACACCATC.